One and the same sample provided the 17 T cell receptor beta chains below, sequenced in a study of regulatory T cells in long-lasting Graves disease listed by TCRdb under 2021. Library generation was performed with multiplex PCR. The data were produced on an Illumina HiSeq 4000. CDR3 regions were amplified by Arm-PCR with iRepertoire HTBI primers to construct TCR beta libraries. TCRdb reprocessed the public reads (quality trimming at Q25 with fastp, clone calling with MiXCR) and kept in-frame beta chains. Rows merge per CDR3 protein into single entries with the most common DNA and genes. The sample profile shows 400,000 to 600,000 distinct CDR3 sequences; 20% to 25% of them were found once. Of the sample, roughly 6.9% is held by the ten largest clones. Interpreted using the paper, the time point label stands for: persistent/refractory GD, antithyroid drugs over 5 years with positive TRAb. RNA was extracted from PBMCs in TRIzol for both TCR sequencing and RNA sequencing.

The source was peripheral blood mononuclear cells (PBMCs), collected when the disease was refractory, from a patient treated with antithyroid drugs. The receptor source for this set is a female donor with Graves disease.

This clonotype has more than one count but fewer than ten. The chain combines TRBV7-9 with TRBJ1-1; D may be TRBD1 (6 bases). Germline V gene lookup returns CDR1 SEHNR and CDR2 FQNEAQ (reference sequence). The CDR3 totals 14 residues. The germline V and J ends were trimmed by 4 bases and 7 bases, with 16 bases remaining between them. The chain's CDR3 is CASSSLEGGLEAFF. The CDR3, as DNA: TGTGCCAGCAGCTCCCTCGAGGGGGGCCTTGAAGCTTTCTTT.

This clonotype was seen more than once but under ten times. V gene TRBV29-1 combines with J gene TRBJ1-1, with D tentatively TRBD1 (5 bases). This CDR3 is built from 14 residues. V was trimmed by 7 bases and J by 3 bases, leaving 18 bases between them. Per the germline V gene, CDR1 is SQVTM and CDR2 is ANQGSEA. CDR3 bases: TGCAGCGCCCAAGGGACCCAAATGGACACTGAAGCTTTCTTT. This sequence encodes CSAQGTQMDTEAFF.

This clonotype was detected once. The chain joins TRBV27 to TRBJ1-5, with a tentative D call TRBD1 (5 bases). The CDR3 loop spans 14 amino acids. Trimming removed 5 bases at V and 5 bases at J, with 13 bases between. Looked up from germline, CDR1 is MNHEY and CDR2 is SMNVEV (reference sequence). For the CDR3, the DNA is TGTGCCAGCAGTAGGGACGGGGGGTATCAGCCCCAGCATTTT. This translates into CASSRDGGYQPQHF.

This clonotype was recorded at least ten times. The chain employs TRBV2 and TRBJ2-6; a possible D gene is TRBD1 (5 bases). This CDR3 is 15 amino acids long. Trimming stripped 6 bases from V and 4 bases from J, with 13 bases between. The germline V gene encodes CDR1 SNHLY and CDR2 FYNNEI. In nucleotides, the CDR3 is TGTGCCAGCAGCAGGGCCCCTCTGGGGGCCAACGTCCTGACTTTC. The encoded protein is CASSRAPLGANVLTF.

V is TRBV4-3 and J is TRBJ1-1; perhaps TRBD1 as D (5 bases). V lost 7 bases to trimming and J lost 3 bases, with 18 bases between them. CDR3 length: 15 amino acids. Looked up from germline, CDR1 is LGHNA and CDR2 is YSLEER. CDR3 coding DNA: TGCGCCAGCAACCGAGGTGTACGAGGGGACACTGAAGCTTTCTTT. It translates to CASNRGVRGDTEAFF.

This clonotype has at least ten counts. This chain connects TRBV12-3 or TRBV12-4 to TRBJ2-7; TRBD1 matches at 7 bases. Trimming cost V 5 bases and J 8 bases; bases outside gene matches: 9. This CDR3 comprises 13 residues. The CDR3 DNA is TGTGCCAGCAGTCCCCGCCTGGACAGGAAGCAGTACTTC. Amino acids: CASSPRLDRKQYF.

The CDR3 DNA reads as TGTGCCAGCAGTCGAGGACTAGCGGGAATTAACAATGAGCAGTTCTTC. Its protein is CASSRGLAGINNEQFF. The chain combines TRBV7-9 with TRBJ2-1; 12 bases map to TRBD2. Trimming at V came to 6 bases and at J to 5 bases, leaving 8 bases not matched to a gene. The germline gives CDR1 SEHNR, CDR2 FQNEAQ (reference sequence). The CDR3 loop spans 16 amino acids.

This clonotype was seen only a few times. One junction end disagrees with the germline gene, perhaps due to a read error. The CDR3: CASSVDVGLMNTGAFF. CDR3 bases: TGTGCCAGCAGCGTAGATGTGGGGCTCATGAACACTGGAGCTTTCTTT. V and J are TRBV9 and TRBJ1-1, with a possible D match to TRBD1 (5 bases). The CDR3 is made up of 16 amino acids. Germline values: CDR1 SGDLS, CDR2 YYNGEE.

The CDR3 coding sequence is TGTGCCAGCAGACCGGGCGGGACTAGCGGGAGAAATGAGCAGTTCTTC. It encodes CASRPGGTSGRNEQFF. This chain connects TRBV6-1 to TRBJ2-1, with 14 bases that match TRBD2. Germline V gene lookup returns CDR1 MNHNS and CDR2 SASEGT. The CDR3 sequence is 16 residues long. The junction had 8 bases not matched to a gene; V was cut back by 6 bases and J by 7 bases.

The chain uses TRBV7-3 and TRBJ2-1; D possibly uses TRBD1 or TRBD2 (5 bases each). The CDR3 totals 16 residues. Trimming pared 0 bases from V and 6 bases from J, leaving 15 bases between. Germline V lookup: CDR1 SGHTA, CDR2 FQGTGA. Here the CDR3 reads CASSLTGGPWINEQFF. The DNA for the CDR3 is TGTGCCAGCAGCTTAACTGGGGGACCCTGGATCAATGAGCAGTTCTTC.

This clonotype has a handful of counts. This chain joins TRBV11-2 and TRBJ2-7, with D perhaps TRBD2 (5 bases). CDR3 length: 16 amino acids. CDR1 SGHAT and CDR2 FQNNGV come from the germline V gene. Trimming took 2 bases from V and 0 from J, leaving 14 bases between them. CDR3 sequence: CASSLKLDSISYEQYF. The CDR3 DNA follows: TGTGCCAGCAGCTTAAAATTGGACTCCATCTCCTACGAGCAGTACTTC. Full variable domain (missing parts from reference TRBV11-2 and TRBJ2-7): EAGVAQSPRYKIIEKRQSVAFWCNPISGHATLYWYQQILGQGPKLLIQFQNNGVVDDSQLPKDRFSAERLKGVDSTLKIQPAKLEDSAVYLCASSLKLDSISYEQYFGPGTRLTVT.

The chain joins TRBV27 to TRBJ2-5, with 9 positions matching TRBD1. CDR3 length: 18 amino acids. Germline V gene lookup returns CDR1 MNHEY and CDR2 SMNVEV (reference sequence). Unmatched junction bases numbered 15, after V lost 6 bases and J lost 1 base. CDR3 DNA: TGTGCCAGCAGAAAAGGGACAGGGATTCTTAGGACCCAAGAGACCCAGTACTTC. It is translated as CASRKGTGILRTQETQYF.

This clonotype was detected only a few times. CDR3 in DNA: TGTGCCAGCAGCTCCGCCGGAGGGATCCCCACAGATACGCAGTATTTT. Encoded protein: CASSSAGGIPTDTQYF. This chain connects TRBV7-6 to TRBJ2-3; TRBD2 is a possible D gene (6 bases). Trimming pared 4 bases from V and 2 bases from J, leaving 16 bases between. The germline gives CDR1 SGHVS, CDR2 FNYEAQ. The CDR3 is 16 residues long.

The J gene is TRBJ2-7, the V gene TRBV4-1, with 10 bases lining up with TRBD2. The trim removed 2 bases at V and 4 bases at J, leaving 5 bases unmatched. The germline V gene has CDR1 MGHRA and CDR2 YSYEKL. The CDR3 runs to 15 residues. The chain's CDR3 is CASSQTSGTVYEQYF. DNA for the CDR3: TGCGCCAGCAGCCAAACTAGCGGGACCGTTTACGAGCAGTACTTC.

The genes are TRBV11-2 and TRBJ1-6; no firm D call. V was cut by 5 bases and J by 8 bases, with 7 bases left in between. Germline CDR1 and CDR2: SGHAT and FQNNGV. This CDR3 comprises 12 residues. CDR3 sequence: CASSQQYSPLHF. The CDR3 DNA reads as TGTGCCAGCAGCCAACAGTATTCACCCCTCCACTTT.

Many counts were recorded for this clonotype. This chain uses TRBV14 with TRBJ1-1; a possible D gene is TRBD1 (5 bases). The V gene's germline CDR1 is SGHDN and CDR2 FVKESK. Trimming took 0 bases from V and 5 from J, leaving 13 bases between them. The CDR3 consists of 15 residues. CDR3 DNA sequence: TGTGCCAGCAGCCAAGAGGGGGGGGGTTGGACTGAAGCTTTCTTT. As protein: CASSQEGGGWTEAFF.

This clonotype was picked up many times. CDR3 in amino acids: CATSRRQTYEQYF. In DNA, the CDR3 is TGTGCCACCAGCAGACGACAGACCTACGAGCAGTACTTC. The chain links TRBV15 to TRBJ2-7; tentative D call: TRBD1 (5 bases). Trimming stripped 2 bases from V and 2 bases from J, with 7 bases between. The CDR3 length is 13 residues. Germline V gene data show CDR1 as LNHNV and CDR2 as YYDKDF (reference sequence).